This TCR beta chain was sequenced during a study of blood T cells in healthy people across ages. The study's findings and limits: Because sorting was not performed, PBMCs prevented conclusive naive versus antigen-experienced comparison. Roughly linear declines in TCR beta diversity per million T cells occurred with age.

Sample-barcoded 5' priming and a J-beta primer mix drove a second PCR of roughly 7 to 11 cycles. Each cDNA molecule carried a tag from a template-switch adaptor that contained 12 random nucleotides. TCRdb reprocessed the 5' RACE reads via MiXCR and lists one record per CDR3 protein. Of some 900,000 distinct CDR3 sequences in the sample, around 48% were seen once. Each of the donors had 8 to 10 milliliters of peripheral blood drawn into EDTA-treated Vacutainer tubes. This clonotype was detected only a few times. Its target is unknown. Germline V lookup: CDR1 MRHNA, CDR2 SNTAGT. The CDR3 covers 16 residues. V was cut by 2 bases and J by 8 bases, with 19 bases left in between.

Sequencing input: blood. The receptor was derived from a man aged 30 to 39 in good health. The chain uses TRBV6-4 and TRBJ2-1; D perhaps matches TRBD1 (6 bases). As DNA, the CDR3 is TGTGCCAGCAGTGACCGCCCCTTTACAGGGACGGATGAGCAGTTCTTC. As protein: CASSDRPFTGTDEQFF.